These 27 T cell receptor beta chains originate from one sample sequenced in a study of graft-versus-host responses after intestinal transplantation. Data came from immunoSEQ multiplex PCR; TCRdb stores just in-frame clones and leaves some out. The data contain tens of thousands of clones, around nine tenths of them singletons. Sequenced here: PBMCs, sampled 524 days after transplant. The receptors originated from a human patient who received an intestinal transplant, so some T cells may come from the graft donor.

CDR3 nucleotide sequence: TGTGCCAGCGGGACTAGCGACACCGGGGAGCTGTTTTTT. Encoded protein: CASGTSDTGELFF. This rearrangement joins TRBV6-4 to TRBJ2-2; 10 nucleotides agree with TRBD2. V was pared by 8 bases and J by 3 bases, with 0 bases of the junction left unmatched. The CDR3 runs 13 residues. Germline V CDR1 and CDR2: MRHNA, SNTAGT.

The rearrangement links TRBV20-1 to TRBJ2-7, with TRBD2 as a possible D gene (6 bases). Germline V CDR1 and CDR2: DFQATT, SNEGSKA (reference sequence). The CDR3 length is 11 residues. This CDR3 reads CSKGGGYEQYF. CDR3 nucleotides: TGCAGCAAGGGAGGAGGGTACGAGCAGTACTTC.

The rearrangement links TRBV30 to TRBJ1-1, with TRBD1 as a possible D gene (5 bases). V was pared by 2 bases and J by 10 bases, with 11 bases between. The CDR3 loop spans 11 amino acids. Germline values: CDR1 GTSNPN, CDR2 SVGIG (reference sequence). The DNA of the CDR3 is TGTGCCTGGAGTAAAGGCGGGGGAGCTTTCTTT. Translated, it gives CAWSKGGGAFF.

The J gene is TRBJ1-1, the V gene TRBV5-4; 9 positions match TRBD1. The CDR3 runs to 14 residues. V trimming: 3 bases; J trimming: 5 bases; junction bases outside the gene matches: 5. The germline CDR1 and CDR2 sequences are SGHNT and YYREEE (reference sequence). The CDR3 loop reads CASSWDRDRTEAFF. CDR3 sequence (DNA): TGTGCCAGCAGCTGGGACAGGGATAGGACTGAAGCTTTCTTT.

The rearrangement uses TRBV28 and TRBJ1-1, with TRBD1 identical over 7 bases. CDR3 length equals 15 residues. Germline loops: CDR1 MDHEN, CDR2 SYDVKM. V was pared by 6 bases and J by 0 bases, with 7 bases of the junction left unmatched. CDR3 nucleotide sequence: TGTGCCAGCAGCCCTACGACAGGGTTGAACACTGAAGCTTTCTTT. This codes for CASSPTTGLNTEAFF.

The rearrangement links TRBV27 to TRBJ2-5, with D unresolved. Germline V gives CDR1 MNHEY, CDR2 SMNVEV (reference sequence). There are 15 residues in the CDR3. V was shortened by 5 bases and J by 5 bases, with 18 bases between the two germline ends. CDR3 amino acids: CASSPATTLRETQYF. CDR3 in DNA: TGTGCCAGCAGTCCAGCTACGACCCTCAGGGAGACCCAGTACTTC.

V and J are TRBV4-2 and TRBJ2-2; D is unresolved. The CDR3 runs to 19 residues. Trimming took off 2 bases at V and 1 base at J, with 20 bases between the two ends. The germline V gene has CDR1 LGHNA and CDR2 YNFKEQ. CDR3 coding DNA: TGTGCCAGCAGCCAAAGACCCCTTACTACCGCCGGGAACACCGGGGAGCTGTTTTTT. Its translation is CASSQRPLTTAGNTGELFF.

The chain joins TRBV11-2 to TRBJ1-6; TRBD1 might be the D (6 bases). The germline V gene encodes CDR1 SGHAT and CDR2 FQNNGV. V was cut by 3 bases and J by 0 bases, with 15 bases left in between. This CDR3 has 18 amino acids. CDR3 DNA sequence: TGTGCCAGCAGCTTCTACCGACAGGAGTACTCCTATAATTCACCCCTCCACTTT. Its translation: CASSFYRQEYSYNSPLHF.

The chain recombines TRBV5-1 with TRBJ2-3; a weak D match, TRBD2 (6 bases). There are 14 residues in the CDR3. Germline values: CDR1 SGHRS, CDR2 YFSETQ. Trimming took 7 bases from V and 5 from J, leaving 17 bases between them. The CDR3 bases are TGCGCCAGCGGGAGCGGCATCGGGGGAGATACGCAGTATTTT. Translated: CASGSGIGGDTQYF.

The V call is TRBV6-6, the J call TRBJ2-1; D might be TRBD2 (5 bases). The germline gives CDR1 MNHNY, CDR2 SVGAGI (reference sequence). V dropped 7 bases and J dropped 7 bases, with 17 bases sitting between them. The CDR3 runs to 14 residues. CDR3 in DNA: TGTGCCAGCAATTTGCCTAGCCGCCCTAATGAGCAGTTCTTC. The encoded protein is CASNLPSRPNEQFF.

The chain recombines TRBV4-2 with TRBJ2-7; 7 bases line up with TRBD2. With V trimmed by 0 bases and J by 2 bases, 7 bases remained unmatched. This CDR3 contains 16 residues. The germline CDR1 and CDR2 sequences are LGHNA and YNFKEQ. CDR3 in amino acids: CASSQDGAGVPYEQYF. The DNA of the CDR3 is TGTGCCAGCAGCCAAGATGGGGCGGGAGTCCCCTACGAGCAGTACTTC.

V is TRBV4-1 and J is TRBJ2-7; no reliable D call. Trimming removed 0 bases from V and 3 bases from J, with 18 bases in between. The germline V gene has CDR1 MGHRA and CDR2 YSYEKL. The CDR3 is 17 residues long. CDR3 DNA: TGCGCCAGCAGCCAAGATACGGGCAGCGCCTTTTACTACGAGCAGTACTTC. Encoded protein: CASSQDTGSAFYYEQYF.

The rearrangement joins TRBV10-3 to TRBJ2-7; the D gene is possibly TRBD1 (5 bases). V was trimmed by 4 bases and J by 0 bases, leaving 10 bases between them. This CDR3 is built from 14 residues. The germline V gene encodes CDR1 ENHRY and CDR2 SYGVKD. CDR3 in DNA: TGTGCCATCAGTGCCAGGGAAAGCTCCTACGAGCAGTACTTC. Its translation: CAISARESSYEQYF.

The gene calls are TRBV7-9 and TRBJ2-3; D is unclear. The CDR3 extends over 14 amino acids. Per the germline V gene, CDR1 is SEHNR and CDR2 is FQNEAQ (reference sequence). Trimming pared 5 bases from V and 2 bases from J, leaving 11 bases between. The CDR3 reads CASSPDKATDTQYF. Written as DNA, the CDR3 is TGTGCCAGCAGCCCCGACAAAGCCACAGATACGCAGTATTTT.

The genes are TRBV7-9 and TRBJ2-7, with 13 bases aligning to TRBD2. The CDR3 runs to 15 residues. Germline V gene data show CDR1 as SEHNR and CDR2 as FQNEAQ (reference sequence). After removal of 11 bases from V and 1 base from J, the junction contained 8 bases not matched to a gene. The CDR3 DNA reads as TGTGCCTCGGAGGGACTAGCGGGACAATCCTACGAGCAGTACTTC. This translates into CASEGLAGQSYEQYF.

This chain joins TRBV9 and TRBJ2-7, with 8 bases matching TRBD2. CDR3 size: 15 residues. Germline trimming cut 1 base from V and 0 bases from J; bases unmatched to any gene: 3. The V gene's germline CDR1 is SGDLS and CDR2 YYNGEE. The CDR3 DNA follows: TGTGCCAGCAGCGTAAACAGCGGGAGCTCCTACGAGCAGTACTTC. Its protein product is CASSVNSGSSYEQYF.

The chain combines TRBV6-1 with TRBJ1-1; D is ambiguous. The CDR3 spans 13 residues. The germline V gene has CDR1 MNHNS and CDR2 SASEGT. V was cut by 2 bases and J by 11 bases, with 15 bases left in between. CDR3 nucleotides: TGTGCCAGCAGTGAATCCCTGCCTGGATGGGCTTTCTTT. Translation: CASSESLPGWAFF.

This clone showed up just a few times. The chain links TRBV30 to TRBJ2-7; 12 bases map to TRBD2. CDR3 length equals 13 residues. The J segment lost 3 bases and the V segment lost 6 bases, leaving 3 bases of the junction unmatched. Germline V lookup: CDR1 GTSNPN, CDR2 SVGIG (reference sequence). The CDR3 here is CACRLAGVYEQYF. In DNA form, the CDR3 reads TGTGCCTGCAGACTAGCGGGAGTCTACGAGCAGTACTTC.

The gene calls are TRBV5-5 and TRBJ1-2, with TRBD1 identical over 11 bases. CDR1 and CDR2 from the germline V gene are SGHKS and YYEKEE (reference sequence). This CDR3 contains 16 residues. V was clipped by 1 base and J by 1 base; unmatched bases: 3. CDR3 protein: CASSLRTGGGNYGYTF. The CDR3 region has the DNA TGTGCCAGCAGCTTGAGGACAGGGGGCGGTAACTATGGCTACACCTTC.

The chain joins TRBV4-1 to TRBJ2-2, with D perhaps assigned TRBD1 or TRBD2 (6 bases each). The length of the CDR3 is 16 residues. V lost 0 bases, J lost 2 bases, and 10 bases lay in between. In germline, CDR1 is MGHRA, CDR2 YSYEKL. The CDR3 loop reads CASSQEGAGNTGELFF. The DNA for the CDR3 is TGCGCCAGCAGCCAAGAGGGGGCGGGAAACACCGGGGAGCTGTTTTTT.

The chain carries TRBV4-1 and TRBJ2-1, with 11 nucleotides matching TRBD2. Germline V gene lookup returns CDR1 MGHRA and CDR2 YSYEKL. The CDR3 length is 16 residues. With 4 bases clipped from V and 8 bases from J, the junction kept 10 bases outside the gene matches. The CDR3 DNA is TGCGCCAGCAGCCCCCGGGGTAGCGGGAGGGCACATGAGCAGTTCTTC. Translated, it gives CASSPRGSGRAHEQFF.

The CDR3 region is CASSIPRVPYEQYF. The CDR3 DNA follows: TGTGCCAGCAGTATCCCCAGGGTCCCATACGAGCAGTACTTC. V and J are TRBV28 and TRBJ2-7; maybe TRBD1 (5 bases). V was shortened by 5 bases and J by 4 bases, with 15 bases between the two germline ends. The CDR3 is made up of 14 amino acids. Germline CDR1 MDHEN, CDR2 SYDVKM.

J is TRBJ2-1 and V is TRBV19; 7 bases are a match to TRBD2. J lost 4 bases, V lost 5 bases, and 17 bases had no gene match. The CDR3 extends over 18 amino acids. CDR1 and CDR2 from the germline V gene are LNHDA and SQIVND (reference sequence). CDR3 amino acids: CASSPDLPGEGPYNEQFF. The CDR3 nucleotides read TGTGCCAGTAGTCCAGATCTGCCGGGGGAGGGCCCGTACAATGAGCAGTTCTTC. The whole variable domain, filled in from reference TRBV19 and TRBJ2-1, reads DGGITQSPKYLFRKEGQNVTLSCEQNLNHDAMYWYRQDPGQGLRLIYYSQIVNDFQKGDIAEGYSVSREKKESFPLTVTSAQKNPTAFYLCASSPDLPGEGPYNEQFFGPGTRLTVL.

The chain employs TRBV2 and TRBJ1-1; D is unclear. This CDR3 spans 13 amino acids. CDR1 SNHLY and CDR2 FYNNEI come from the germline V gene. V lost 6 bases and J lost 3, with 11 bases in between. The CDR3 spells CASSSGLDTEAFF. The CDR3 DNA sequence: TGTGCCAGCAGCTCCGGGTTGGACACTGAAGCTTTCTTT.

In its sample, this clone was seen once. At one end, the junction sequence differs from germline, possibly due to a read error. This same CDR3 is encoded by further DNA sequences in the sample. The CDR3 DNA reads TGTGCCATCAGTGATGTCGTCCGGGGGCTAGGAAATACCATATATTTT. It encodes CAISDVVRGLGNTIYF. The rearrangement uses TRBV10-3 and TRBJ1-3; possibly TRBD1 for D (6 bases). The CDR3 runs to 16 residues. Germline CDR1 ENHRY, CDR2 SYGVKD.

The CDR3 DNA reads as TGTGCCAGCAGCCCCCCAGGGTCCTACGAGCAGTACTTC. Protein sequence: CASSPPGSYEQYF. The gene calls are TRBV6-6 and TRBJ2-7, with D possibly TRBD1 on 5 matching bases. The CDR3 is made up of 13 amino acids. Trimming took off 6 bases at V and 1 base at J, with 10 bases between the two ends. Germline V CDR1 and CDR2: MNHNY, SVGAGI (reference sequence).

A remark on this clone: The sample has other DNA sequences that encode this CDR3 too. The rearrangement joins TRBV9 to TRBJ2-2, with D unclear. Per the germline V gene, CDR1 is SGDLS and CDR2 is YYNGEE. V lost 0 bases and J lost 1, with 4 bases in between. The CDR3 sequence is 14 residues long. The CDR3 DNA reads as TGTGCCAGCAGCGTAGGGGGGAACACCGGGGAGCTGTTTTTT. Amino acid sequence: CASSVGGNTGELFF.